The clone carrying this TCR beta chain was detected only once. Antigen unknown. This record comes from a study of cytomegalovirus exposure and HLA in healthy donors. Whole-study results and caveats: Data from an earlier analysis indicated that most TCR beta V segments were productive either about 87% or about 30% of the time. As was reported, the classifier diagnosed cytomegalovirus status with high specificity and sensitivity. Information on immune exposure was restricted to one variable (CMV serostatus). HLA allele associations emerged for roughly 17,000 TCR beta sequences in a later analysis, at 0.05 false discovery rate.

Germline V gives CDR1 MNHNS, CDR2 SASEGT. V was trimmed by 5 bases and J by 6 bases, leaving 13 bases between them. The CDR3 consists of 13 residues. Primers: 60 Vbeta forward and 13 Jbeta reverse. Profiled with immunoSEQ multiplex PCR; TCRdb holds only in-frame clones, not every one. The table lists tens of thousands of clones, 76% of them singletons. The source of this sequence is a man aged 18 to 30 in good health and CMV-seronegative. The source material was PBMCs. The chain carries TRBV6-1 and TRBJ1-2; tentatively, D is TRBD1 (6 bases). In nucleotides, the CDR3 is TGTGCCAGCAGTTTACAGGGTCGTGATGGCTACACCTTC. Its protein product is CASSLQGRDGYTF.